Below are 14 T cell receptor beta chains sequenced from a single sample in a study of vaccination effects on CD4 cells after COVID-19. With the ViraFEST assay, the study expanded antigen-specific CD4+ T cells using viral peptide pools, then sequenced them. It was after 10 days of culture that CD4+ T cells were isolated. No vaccinee had earlier SARS-CoV-2 infection, and nucleocapsid antibodies were negative. Sequencing was performed with immunoSEQ multiplex PCR; in TCRdb, only in-frame clones are kept and a portion is missing. Of approximately 50,000 clones listed, just under 80% are singletons. No antigens are known for them. The sample was CD4+ T cells from PBMCs cultured with HCoV-OC43 spike peptides, taken before COVID-19 vaccination. The sample's subset: HCoV-OC43 spike overlapping peptide pool stimulation. Every receptor here comes from a human donor who received a COVID-19 vaccine.

This rearrangement joins TRBV2 to TRBJ2-7; TRBD1 matches 7 bases. There are 16 residues in the CDR3. Per the germline V gene, CDR1 is SNHLY and CDR2 is FYNNEI. V was pared by 4 bases and J by 4 bases, with 13 bases of the junction left unmatched. The CDR3: CASSAPRDRWGYEQYV. In DNA, the CDR3 is TGTGCCAGCAGTGCGCCCCGGGACAGATGGGGATACGAGCAGTACGTC.

A note on this clone: This same CDR3 is encoded by further DNA sequences in the sample. This chain links TRBV6-5 with TRBJ1-2, with 10 bases matching TRBD1. The germline V gene encodes CDR1 MNHEY and CDR2 SVGAGI. V was pared by 6 bases and J by 3 bases, with 4 bases of the junction left unmatched. The CDR3 is 14 residues long. CDR3 sequence reads: CASSSGTGDYGYTF. The CDR3 bases are TGTGCCAGCAGCTCCGGGACAGGGGACTATGGCTACACCTTC.

The V call is TRBV3-1 (or the pseudogene TRBV3-2), the J call TRBJ2-2; D ambiguous. V was trimmed by 6 bases and J by 10 bases, leaving 18 bases between them. The CDR3 totals 14 residues. Germline loops: CDR1 LGHDT, CDR2 YNNKEL (reference sequence). The chain's CDR3 is CASRQSQRYLELFF. The CDR3 DNA sequence: TGTGCCAGCAGACAATCCCAGCGTTATTTGGAGCTGTTTTTT.

The rearrangement uses TRBV4-2 and TRBJ2-5, with 7 nucleotides matching TRBD2. V was pared by 4 bases and J by 4 bases, with 6 bases of the junction left unmatched. The length of the CDR3 is 14 residues. Germline V gene data show CDR1 as LGHNA and CDR2 as YNFKEQ. The CDR3 region is CASSPRTSRETQYF. The CDR3 coding sequence is TGTGCCAGCAGCCCCAGGACTAGTCGAGAGACCCAGTACTTC.

This chain uses TRBV6-5 with TRBJ2-7; TRBD2 is a possible D gene (5 bases). The CDR3 covers 14 residues. The germline CDR1 and CDR2 sequences are MNHEY and SVGAGI. Trimming took 5 bases from V and 0 from J, leaving 11 bases between them. CDR3: CASSRAGSSYEQYV. As DNA, the CDR3 is TGTGCCAGCAGTCGGGCGGGTAGCTCCTACGAGCAGTACGTC.

A single count supports this clone. V and J are TRBV9 and TRBJ2-7; 7 nucleotides match TRBD1. Trimming at V came to 0 bases and at J to 3 bases, leaving 6 bases not matched to a gene. Germline CDR1 is SGDLS and CDR2 is YYNGEE. The CDR3 sequence is 15 residues long. The CDR3 spells CASSVDRGHIYEQYV. CDR3 in DNA: TGTGCCAGCAGCGTAGACAGGGGACATATCTACGAGCAGTACGTC.

The J gene is TRBJ2-7, the V gene TRBV10-1, with 8 bases aligning to TRBD1. Trimming cost V 10 bases and J 0 bases; bases outside gene matches: 14. The germline V gene encodes CDR1 WNHNN and CDR2 SYGVQD (reference sequence). The CDR3 is 16 residues long. Here the CDR3 reads CATPLPGGSSSYEQYV. CDR3 in DNA: TGCGCCACCCCTCTACCAGGGGGCTCTTCCTCCTACGAGCAGTACGTC.

The V call is TRBV4-1, the J call TRBJ1-2; D is unresolved. This CDR3 comprises 13 residues. V was cut by 0 bases and J by 7 bases, with 9 bases left in between. Germline CDR1 MGHRA, CDR2 YSYEKL. CDR3 sequence: CASSQDTARGYTF. Written as DNA, the CDR3 is TGCGCCAGCAGCCAAGATACTGCGCGTGGCTACACCTTC.

V is TRBV19 and J is TRBJ2-1; no clear D. V shed 3 bases and J shed 1 base, with 10 bases lying between them. This CDR3 is 15 amino acids long. Germline CDR1 LNHDA, CDR2 SQIVND (reference sequence). CDR3 nucleotides: TGTGCCAGTAGTATCCAAAGTCCTTCCTACAATGAGCAGTTCTTC. It encodes CASSIQSPSYNEQFF.

The gene calls are TRBV7-9 and TRBJ2-5, with TRBD2 matching 9 bases. This CDR3 region has 13 residues. Germline assignment: CDR1 SEHNR and CDR2 FQNEAQ (reference sequence). Trimming took 6 bases from V and 4 from J; bases not matched to a gene: 3. Written as DNA, the CDR3 is TGTGCCAGCAGGCGGGGGGGCGGAGAGACCCAGTACTTC. Its protein product is CASRRGGGETQYF.

The chain has TRBV7-2 and TRBJ2-5; the D gene is possibly TRBD2 (7 bases). The V end was cut by 2 bases, the J end by 5 bases, with 15 bases between. The CDR3 spans 15 residues. Germline CDR1 is SGHTA and CDR2 is FQGNSA. This CDR3 reads CASSLRGGPRETQYF. CDR3 nucleotides: TGTGCCAGCAGCTTAAGGGGGGGCCCCCGGGAGACCCAGTACTTC.

This clone was detected only a few times. J is TRBJ1-2 and V is TRBV6-5; no firm D call. This CDR3 is 11 amino acids long. Germline assignment: CDR1 MNHEY and CDR2 SVGAGI. Trimming removed 7 bases from V and 4 bases from J, with 7 bases in between. CDR3 DNA: TGTGCCAGCACCAACAGCTATGGCTACACCTTC. Its protein product is CASTNSYGYTF.

The chain employs TRBV5-5 and TRBJ2-1, with D tentatively TRBD1 (6 bases). Trimming pared 5 bases from V and 4 bases from J, leaving 16 bases between. The CDR3 spans 15 residues. CDR1 is SGHKS, CDR2 YYEKEE, per germline (reference sequence). CDR3 DNA sequence: TGTGCCAGCAGTCCGACCCGGACAGTTTACAATGAGCAGTTCTTC. Amino acid sequence: CASSPTRTVYNEQFF.

The chain has TRBV20-1 and TRBJ2-1; D uncertain. This CDR3 region has 11 residues. Trimming left V 4 bases short and J 5 bases short, with 6 bases between. Germline loops: CDR1 DFQATT, CDR2 SNEGSKA (reference sequence). The CDR3 bases are TGCAGTGCTACGGTCCACAATGAGCAGTTCTTC. This sequence encodes CSATVHNEQFF.